This record looks at one T cell receptor (beta chain) sequence and its context. Its target is unknown. CDR3 length equals 14 residues. Per the germline V gene, CDR1 is MNHEY and CDR2 is SVGAGI. Trimming removed 6 bases from V and 8 bases from J; junction bases left unmatched: 9. PCR amplification relied on 60 Vbeta primers (plus 13 Jbeta primers). Produced via immunoSEQ multiplex PCR; TCRdb's table is partial and in-frame only. The sample has around 50,000 clones, over 60% seen once. The data stem from a study of cytomegalovirus exposure and HLA in healthy donors. Broader study findings: Later findings reportedly placed an Asian-associated ancestry cluster below the 666-donor mean for N-insertions. Within an earlier analysis, most TCR beta V segments proved productive either about 90% or about 30% of the time. Several of the most significant clusters appeared linked to common viral pathogens, based on a later analysis.

The sequencing sample was made of PBMCs. The chain employs TRBV6-5 and TRBJ1-2, with 10 bases identical to TRBD1. The TCR was taken from a man younger than 40 in good health and CMV-seropositive. The CDR3 DNA reads as TGTGCCAGCAGGACAGGGGGCCTCTTCGGGGGCTACACCTTC. Protein: CASRTGGLFGGYTF.